The next 8 T cell receptor beta chains were all read from a single sample in a study of OX40 agonist ivuxolimab in advanced cancers. TCRdb keeps only in-frame clones here, not all; method: immunoSEQ multiplex PCR. Among more than 50,000 clones, around 87% were seen once, and the ten largest hold roughly 5%. Sequencing was performed on CD4+ or CD8+ T cells sorted from blood, taken in a trial of the OX40 agonist ivuxolimab. These receptors were taken from an adult with an advanced solid tumor such as melanoma, head and neck, liver or kidney cancer.

The V and J genes are TRBV7-8 and TRBJ2-7, with TRBD2 as a possible D gene (5 bases). The CDR3 contains 16 residues. With 5 bases removed from V and 0 bases from J, the gap between germline ends came to 17 bases. Germline CDR1 SGHVS, CDR2 FQNEAQ. CDR3 coding DNA: TGTGCCAGCAGCCGCGGGCTAGTCTGGCACTCCTACGAGCAGTACTTC. This codes for CASSRGLVWHSYEQYF. The whole variable domain, remainder taken from reference TRBV7-8 and TRBJ2-7, is GAGVSQSPRYKVAKRGQDVALRCDPISGHVSLFWYQQALGQGPEFLTYFQNEAQLDKSGLPSDRFFAERPEGSVSTLKIQRTQQEDSAVYLCASSRGLVWHSYEQYFGPGTRLTVT.

The gene calls are TRBV4-3 and TRBJ2-7; weak D call: TRBD2 (6 bases). The V gene lost 1 base and the J gene lost 6 bases, with 13 bases spanning the gap. The CDR3 runs to 14 residues. Germline V CDR1 and CDR2: LGHNA, YSLEER. DNA of the CDR3: TGCGCCAGCAGCCAAGCTACGACTAGTCGCGAGCAGTACTTC. Amino acids: CASSQATTSREQYF.

The rearrangement joins TRBV29-1 to TRBJ2-3, with TRBD2 matching 8 bases. The CDR3 sequence is 14 residues long. Germline V gene sequence: CDR1 SQVTM, CDR2 ANQGSEA. J was trimmed by 1 base and V by 4 bases; bases with no gene match: 4. This chain's CDR3 is CSVGLSGGTDTQYF. In nucleotides, the CDR3 is TGCAGCGTTGGGCTTAGCGGGGGCACAGATACGCAGTATTTT.

This clone is termed medium-sized. This specimen includes other DNA sequences encoding the same CDR3. V is TRBV5-1 and J is TRBJ1-1, with D hard to call. V gave up 0 bases and J gave up 5 bases, with 11 bases separating them. The germline gives CDR1 SGHRS, CDR2 YFSETQ. This CDR3 is built from 14 residues. Here the CDR3 reads CASSLGQTWTEAFF. The CDR3 DNA sequence: TGCGCCAGCAGCTTGGGGCAAACGTGGACTGAAGCTTTCTTT.

This chain connects TRBV6-6 to TRBJ2-1; TRBD1 is a possible D gene (6 bases). V lost 6 bases and J lost 7, with 19 bases in between. There are 15 residues in the CDR3. Looked up from germline, CDR1 is MNHNY and CDR2 is SVGAGI (reference sequence). For the CDR3, the DNA is TGTGCCAGCAGCCACTATCCAGGGGCGGCAAATGAGCAGTTCTTC. Its translation: CASSHYPGAANEQFF.

This clone was found a few times. V and J are TRBV7-2 and TRBJ1-6, with 11 nucleotides matching TRBD1. Per the germline V gene, CDR1 is SGHTA and CDR2 is FQGNSA. This CDR3 spans 17 amino acids. The V and J ends lost 2 bases and 6 bases, in that order; junction bases with no gene match: 6. The CDR3 DNA follows: TGTGCCAGCAGCTTACTTTCCGGGACAGGGGGTAATTCACCCCTCCACTTT. It yields the protein CASSLLSGTGGNSPLHF.

This sequence joins TRBV19 and TRBJ2-2; TRBD1 aligns across 9 bases. From germline, CDR1 is LNHDA and CDR2 SQIVND (reference sequence). V lost 4 bases to trimming and J lost 4 bases; unmatched junction nucleotides: 4. The CDR3 runs 15 residues. The CDR3 DNA follows: TGTGCCAGTAGTACAGACAGGGGGGCCACCGGGGAGCTGTTTTTT. It yields the protein CASSTDRGATGELFF. The full variable domain, rest sourced from reference TRBV19 and TRBJ2-2, is DGGITQSPKYLFRKEGQNVTLSCEQNLNHDAMYWYRQDPGQGLRLIYYSQIVNDFQKGDIAEGYSVSREKKESFPLTVTSAQKNPTAFYLCASSTDRGATGELFFGEGSRLTVL.

The chain joins TRBV2 to TRBJ1-2; D is possibly TRBD1 (6 bases). The CDR3 totals 11 residues. V was shortened by 6 bases and J by 5 bases, with 7 bases between the two germline ends. The germline CDR1 and CDR2 sequences are SNHLY and FYNNEI. The CDR3 sequence: CASRTGYGYTF. The CDR3, as DNA: TGTGCCAGCAGGACAGGATATGGCTACACCTTC.